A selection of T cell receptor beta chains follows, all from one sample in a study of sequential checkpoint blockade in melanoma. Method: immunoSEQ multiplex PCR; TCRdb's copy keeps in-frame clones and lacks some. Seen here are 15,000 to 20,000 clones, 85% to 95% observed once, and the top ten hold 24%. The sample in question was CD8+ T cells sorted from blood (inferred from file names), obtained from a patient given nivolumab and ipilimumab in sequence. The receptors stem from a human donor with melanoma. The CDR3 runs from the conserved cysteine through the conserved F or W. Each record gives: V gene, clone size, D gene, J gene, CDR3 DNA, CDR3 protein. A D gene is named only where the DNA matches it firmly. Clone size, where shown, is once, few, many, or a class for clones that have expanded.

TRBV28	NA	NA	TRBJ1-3	TGTGCCAGCAGTGACATGTCTTCTGGAAACACCATATATTTT	CASSDMSSGNTIYF
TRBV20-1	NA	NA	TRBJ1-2	TGCAGTGCTAGTTCCGCTAGGCGCTACACCTTC	CSASSARRYTF
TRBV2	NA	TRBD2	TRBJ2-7	TGTGCCAGCAGTGATTTAACTAGCGGGAGCTCCTACGAGCAGTACTTC	CASSDLTSGSSYEQYF
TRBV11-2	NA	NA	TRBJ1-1	TGTGCCAGCAGCCCTCCAGTCGGAGCTGAAGCTTTCTTT	CASSPPVGAEAFF
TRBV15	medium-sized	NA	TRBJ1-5	TGTGCCACCAGCGGGGGAGGGAGCCAGCCCCAGCATTTT	CATSGGGSQPQHF
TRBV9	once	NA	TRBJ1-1	TGTGCCAGCAGCGTTACAGGGAACACTGAAGCTTTCTTT	CASSVTGNTEAFF
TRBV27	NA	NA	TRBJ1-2	TGTGCCAGCAGTCCTTCCCCCGCCGGACTCCTGGAGGGCTACACCTTC	CASSPSPAGLLEGYTF
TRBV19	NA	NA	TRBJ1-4	TGTGCCAGTAGTAAAGCTTCGGACAGCCCGTGGCGTAGAAAACTGTTTTTT	CASSKASDSPWRRKLFF
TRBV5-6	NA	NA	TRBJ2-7	TGTGCCAGCAGCCCCGACGGGTACTACGAGCAGTACTTC	CASSPDGYYEQYF
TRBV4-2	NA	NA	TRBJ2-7	TGTGCCAGCAGCCAAGACGGGGGGCGCGAGCAGTACTTC	CASSQDGGREQYF
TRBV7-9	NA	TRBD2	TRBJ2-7	TGTGCCAGCAGCTTAGGGGGACTAGCGGCCTACGAGCAGTACTTC	CASSLGGLAAYEQYF
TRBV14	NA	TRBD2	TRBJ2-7	TGTGCCAGCAGCCAGTCTAGCGGCGAGCAGTACTTC	CASSQSSGEQYF
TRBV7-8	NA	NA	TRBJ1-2	TGTGCCAGCAGCTTAGGGACAGTTGCTAACTATGGCTACACCTTC	CASSLGTVANYGYTF
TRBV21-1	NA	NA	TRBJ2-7	TGTGCCAGCAGCTCGGGAGGGACTCTCTTAAAAAGCTCCTACGAGCAGTACTTC	CASSSGGTLLKSSYEQYF
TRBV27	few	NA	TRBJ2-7	TGTGCCAGCAGTTTGCTCGGGGATAGCCACGAGCAGTACTTC	CASSLLGDSHEQYF
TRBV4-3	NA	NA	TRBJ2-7	TGCGCCAGCAGCCAAGGGGTAGGACTGCTGAGCTCCTACGAGCAGTACTTC	CASSQGVGLLSSYEQYF
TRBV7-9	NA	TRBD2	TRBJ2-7	TGTGCCAGCGCTTGGGCGGGAGATCCCCTACCCTACGAGCAGTACTTC	CASAWAGDPLPYEQYF
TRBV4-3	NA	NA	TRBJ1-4	TGCGCCAGCAGCCTCCGAGGGGAGGGCCCAACTAATGAAAAACTGTTTTTT	CASSLRGEGPTNEKLFF
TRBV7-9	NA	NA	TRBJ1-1	TGTGCCGGACGCATCGGACTTTCTGAAGCTTTCTTT	CAGRIGLSEAFF
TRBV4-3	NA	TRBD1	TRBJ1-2	TGCGCCAGCAGCCAAGTTGAGACAGGGGAGGCGGACGGCTACACCTTC	CASSQVETGEADGYTF
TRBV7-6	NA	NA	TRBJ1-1	TGTGCCAGCAGCTTAGAACCGAGGGCTGAAGCTTTCTTT	CASSLEPRAEAFF
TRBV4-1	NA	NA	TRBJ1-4	TGCGCCAGCACCCCAGGGGTGATTCCTCTTGGTCCTGAAAAACTGTTTTTT	CASTPGVIPLGPEKLFF
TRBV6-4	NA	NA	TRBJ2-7	TGTGCCAGCGGGGTCTGGGACAACTACGAGCAGTACTTC	CASGVWDNYEQYF
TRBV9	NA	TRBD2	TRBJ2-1	TGTGCCAGCAGCGTAGGTTTACTAGCGGGGGGCAGCTCCTACAATGAGCAGTTCTTC	CASSVGLLAGGSSYNEQFF
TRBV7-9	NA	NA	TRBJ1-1	TGTGCCAGCAGCTTCAACCCAGATCCTGAAGCTTTCTTT	CASSFNPDPEAFF
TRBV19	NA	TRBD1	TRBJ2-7	TGTGCCAGTACCCCGACAGGGGGCATTTACGAGCAGTACTTC	CASTPTGGIYEQYF
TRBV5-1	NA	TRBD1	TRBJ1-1	TGCGCCAGCAGCTTGGACAGGGGCACTGAAGCTTTCTTT	CASSLDRGTEAFF
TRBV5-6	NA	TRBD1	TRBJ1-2	TGTGCCAGCAGCCGAGGGGGCACTAACTATGGCTACACCTTC	CASSRGGTNYGYTF
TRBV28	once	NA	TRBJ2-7	TGTGCCAGCAGTTCCTTTGACGAGCAGTACTTC	CASSSFDEQYF
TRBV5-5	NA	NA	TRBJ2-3	TGTGCCAGCAGCCTAGGGGGCACAGATACGCAGTATTTT	CASSLGGTDTQYF
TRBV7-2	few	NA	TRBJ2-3	TGTGCCAGCAGCTTCTTAGGGGCCCGATATACAGATACGCAGTATTTT	CASSFLGARYTDTQYF
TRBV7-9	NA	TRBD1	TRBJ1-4	TGTGCCAGCAGCTTATGGTCCGGGACAGGGAATGAAAAACTGTTTTTT	CASSLWSGTGNEKLFF
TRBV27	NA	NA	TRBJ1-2	TGTGCCAGCAGGCGAAGGGGATCCAGGGACTATGGCTACACCTTC	CASRRRGSRDYGYTF